This is a list of T cell receptor beta chains from one sample in a study of T cells in Graves' hyperthyroidism and ophthalmopathy. TCRdb redid the calling of the multiplex PCR reads with MiXCR, one entry per CDR3 protein. The sample has 550,000 to 600,000 distinct CDR3 sequences, about 43% seen once. The sample was peripheral blood or thyroid tissue (not recorded which). These receptors came from an adult woman with Graves' disease, either hyperthyroidism or ophthalmopathy (not recorded which). The CDR3 runs from the conserved cysteine through the conserved F or W. The D gene is left open where the match is weak. Expanded clones get a size class; other rows say once, few or many, or leave the size out.

j_gene	d_gene	abundance	v_gene	CDR3aa	CDR3nt
TRBJ2-6	NA	few	TRBV10-2	CASSEHGVGPYTEAF	TGCGCCAGCAGTGAACACGGGGTGGGGCCATACACTGAAGCTTTC
TRBJ2-7	NA	NA	TRBV29-1	CSVGGPRTDSYEQYF	TGCAGCGTTGGGGGCCCCCGGACTGATTCCTACGAGCAGTACTTC
TRBJ2-7	TRBD1	NA	TRBV20-1	CSARSGDRGFWEQYF	TGCAGTGCTAGATCGGGGGACAGGGGGTTCTGGGAGCAGTACTTC
TRBJ2-2	NA	many	TRBV4-1	CASRHFTGLGELFF	TGCGCCAGCAGACACTTCACAGGGTTGGGGGAGCTGTTTTTT
TRBJ1-6	NA	many	TRBV20-1	CSARRSYLSPLHF	TGCAGTGCTAGAAGGTCCTATCTCTCACCCCTCCACTTT
TRBJ2-7	TRBD2	NA	TRBV29-1	CSVDMRGLAGGSYEQYF	TGCAGCGTCGACATGCGGGGACTAGCGGGAGGGTCGTACGAGCAGTACTTC
TRBJ2-2	TRBD1	once	TRBV2	CASPRPGQGNGELFF	TGTGCCAGCCCTCGACCGGGACAGGGGAACGGGGAGCTGTTTTTT
TRBJ1-5	TRBD1	NA	TRBV19	CASSRYDRGINQPQHF	TGTGCCAGTAGTAGGTACGACAGGGGTATAAATCAGCCCCAGCATTTT
TRBJ1-5	TRBD1	many	TRBV24-1	CATSEGTGGFQPQHF	TGTGCCACCAGTGAAGGGACAGGGGGCTTTCAGCCCCAGCATTTT
TRBJ1-6	NA	NA	TRBV10-3	CAIRETVPQPLHF	TGTGCCATCAGGGAGACAGTACCTCAACCTCTCCACTTT
TRBJ1-3	NA	NA	TRBV2	CASTGEGNTIYF	TGTGCCAGCACAGGGGAAGGAAACACCATATATTTT
TRBJ2-5	NA	many	TRBV5-5	CASGNRDGLVF	TGTGCCAGCGGAAACCGGGACGGGTTGGTCTTC
TRBJ2-7	TRBD1	many	TRBV7-6	CASSLRQGDEQYF	TGTGCCAGCAGCTTACGACAGGGGGACGAGCAGTACTTC
TRBJ1-2	NA	few	TRBV14	CASSRRSYTF	TGTGCCAGCAGCCGCCGCAGCTACACCTTC
TRBJ1-1	NA	NA	TRBV29-1	CTTSLAGTEAFF	TGCACCACCTCGCTGGCAGGCACTGAAGCTTTCTTT
TRBJ1-3	NA	many	TRBV7-2	CASSLSRFRDGSSGNTIYF	TGTGCCAGCAGCTTAAGCCGCTTCCGGGACGGAAGCTCTGGAAACACCATATATTTT
TRBJ2-7	TRBD1	NA	TRBV9	CASSVGGTGGHEQYF	TGTGCCAGCAGCGTAGGAGGGACAGGGGGCCACGAGCAGTACTTC
TRBJ1-1	TRBD1	NA	TRBV20-1	CSARDPDREENTEAFF	TGCAGTGCTAGGGATCCCGACAGGGAGGAGAACACTGAAGCTTTCTTT
TRBJ2-7	TRBD1	NA	TRBV7-9	CASSLTGQGTSEQYF	TGTGCCAGCAGCTTGACTGGACAGGGAACGTCCGAGCAGTACTTC
TRBJ2-6	NA	NA	TRBV20-1	CSARAQRSGANVLTF	TGCAGTGCTAGAGCACAGCGCTCTGGGGCCAACGTCCTGACTTTC
TRBJ2-5	TRBD2	few	TRBV7-9	CASSVAGGKETQYF	TGTGCCAGCAGCGTAGCGGGAGGGAAAGAGACCCAGTACTTC
TRBJ1-1	NA	NA	TRBV7-8	CASSSDNGGAFF	TGTGCCAGCAGCTCGGACAACGGGGGAGCTTTCTTT
TRBJ1-2	NA	many	TRBV4-1	CASSQLNAGYTF	TGCGCCAGCAGCCAATTAAACGCTGGCTACACCTTC
TRBJ2-2	TRBD2	NA	TRBV2	CASREGLAGHTGELFF	TGTGCCAGCAGGGAGGGACTAGCGGGACACACCGGGGAGCTGTTTTTT
TRBJ1-3	NA	many	TRBV10-3	CAIRPTESSGNTIYF	TGTGCCATCAGGCCGACAGAGAGCTCTGGAAACACCATATATTTT
TRBJ2-5	TRBD1	NA	TRBV11-1	CASSSRPTGTGEETQYF	TGTGCCAGCAGCTCGAGACCCACGGGGACAGGGGAGGAGACCCAGTACTTC
TRBJ1-1	NA	NA	TRBV29-1	CSVVDTEAFF	TGCAGCGTTGTTGACACTGAAGCTTTCTTT
TRBJ1-2	NA	NA	TRBV24-1	CATSTGTPNYGYTF	TGTGCCACCAGTACAGGGACACCAAACTATGGCTACACCTTC
TRBJ1-2	TRBD1	many	TRBV28	CASSWTGSGYTF	TGTGCCAGCAGCTGGACAGGGAGCGGCTACACCTTC
TRBJ1-1	NA	NA	TRBV7-6	CASSPLGGSSEAFF	TGTGCCAGCAGCCCTTTAGGAGGGAGCTCTGAAGCTTTCTTT
TRBJ1-4	NA	many	TRBV12-3/TRBV12-4	CASSLRNTPGTLKLFF	TGTGCCAGCAGCCTTAGGAACACCCCGGGGACGTTGAAACTGTTTTTT
TRBJ2-6	NA	NA	TRBV7-8	CASSKTANVLTF	TGTGCCAGCAGCAAAACAGCAAACGTCCTGACTTTC
TRBJ2-7	NA	NA	TRBV5-1	CASSWTGSVYEQYF	TGCGCCAGCAGCTGGACCGGGAGTGTCTACGAGCAGTACTTC
TRBJ2-5	NA	many	TRBV11-2	CASSLGQRGEETQYF	TGTGCCAGCAGCTTAGGGCAAAGGGGAGAGGAGACCCAGTACTTC
TRBJ1-1	NA	NA	TRBV11-2	CASSSGRLRYTEAFF	TGTGCCAGCAGCTCGGGACGGCTGCGCTACACTGAAGCTTTCTTT
TRBJ2-7	NA	NA	TRBV18	CASSPQGFAYEQYF	TGTGCCAGCTCACCCCAGGGGTTCGCCTACGAGCAGTACTTC
TRBJ2-5	TRBD1	NA	TRBV4-3	CASSQGGQEQETQYF	TGCGCCAGCAGCCAAGGGGGACAGGAGCAAGAGACCCAGTACTTC
TRBJ2-5	TRBD1	NA	TRBV7-9	CVSSWSGGMETQHF	TGTGTCAGCAGCTGGTCAGGGGGCATGGAGACCCAGCACTTC
TRBJ1-6	TRBD1	NA	TRBV20-1	CSARRTGDSPLHF	TGCAGTGCTAGAAGAACAGGGGATTCACCCCTCCACTTT
TRBJ2-5	TRBD2	NA	TRBV6-1	CASSERQGGREIQYF	TGTGCCAGCAGTGAGCGGCAGGGAGGGAGAGAGATCCAGTACTTC
TRBJ1-5	TRBD1	many	TRBV20-1	CSAIPGQGNQPQHF	TGCAGTGCTATACCGGGACAGGGGAATCAGCCCCAGCATTTT
TRBJ2-1	NA	NA	TRBV11-2	CASSLGAFEQFF	TGTGCCAGCAGCTTAGGAGCTTTTGAGCAGTTCTTC
TRBJ2-7	NA	many	TRBV9	CASSVGGTATYEQYF	TGTGCCAGCAGCGTAGGAGGGACTGCAACTTACGAGCAGTACTTC
TRBJ2-3	NA	NA	TRBV2	CASSTFPLDTQYF	TGTGCCAGCAGTACTTTCCCCCTAGATACGCAGTATTTT
TRBJ2-5	TRBD1	NA	TRBV6-6	CASSYSKRLDRLNQETQYF	TGTGCCAGCAGTTACTCGAAGCGGTTGGACAGGTTAAATCAAGAGACCCAGTACTTC
TRBJ2-2	NA	many	TRBV27	CASMRVLNTGELFF	TGTGCCAGCATGCGGGTGCTGAACACCGGGGAGCTGTTTTTT
TRBJ2-6	NA	NA	TRBV10-1	CAIKGTERANVLTF	TGTGCCATCAAGGGGACGGAGCGGGCCAACGTCCTGACTTTC
TRBJ2-7	NA	NA	TRBV7-3	CASSRADDAAYEQYF	TGTGCCAGCAGCCGAGCGGACGACGCCGCCTACGAGCAGTACTTC
TRBJ1-6	NA	few	TRBV11-2	CASSLKAYNSPLHF	TGTGCCAGCAGCTTAAAGGCGTATAATTCACCCCTCCACTTT
TRBJ2-2	TRBD1	many	TRBV19	CASSTDRGPEAGELFF	TGTGCCAGTAGTACCGACAGGGGGCCGGAGGCCGGGGAGCTGTTTTTT
TRBJ2-7	NA	many	TRBV6-6	CASRDVPSSYEQYF	TGTGCCAGCAGGGACGTTCCGAGCTCCTACGAGCAGTACTTC